Presented here are 25 T cell receptor beta chains from one specimen sequenced in a study of blood T cell repertoires in COVID-19. Using immunoSEQ multiplex PCR, the repertoire was profiled, and TCRdb retains in-frame clones only, with some absent. The data show under 75,000 clones, with around 77% seen just once and 4.8% held by the top ten. Sequenced input: peripheral blood. Receptor source: an older woman with COVID-19, enrolled during active disease.

The chain uses TRBV29-1 and TRBJ2-5; D perhaps matches TRBD2 (6 bases). In germline, CDR1 is SQVTM, CDR2 ANQGSEA. This CDR3 comprises 14 residues. The V gene lost 5 bases and the J gene lost 5 bases, with 18 bases spanning the gap. DNA for the CDR3: TGCAGCGTTTTGGGACTCGGGACGGGGGAGACCCAGTACTTC. Its translation is CSVLGLGTGETQYF.

The chain joins TRBV5-1 to TRBJ1-5, with 11 bases that match TRBD1. Trimming at V came to 2 bases and at J to 5 bases, leaving 3 bases not matched to a gene. CDR3 length: 15 residues. Per germline, CDR1 SGHRS and CDR2 YFSETQ. Here the CDR3 reads CASSFGTGGDQPQHF. The CDR3 DNA reads as TGCGCCAGCAGCTTTGGGACAGGGGGGGATCAGCCCCAGCATTTT. The full variable domain, rest sourced from reference TRBV5-1 and TRBJ1-5, is KAGVTQTPRYLIKTRGQQVTLSCSPISGHRSVSWYQQTPGQGLQFLFEYFSETQRNKGNFPGRFSGRQFSNSRSEMNVSTLELGDSALYLCASSFGTGGDQPQHFGDGTRLSIL.

This chain links TRBV5-8 with TRBJ2-5, with D maybe TRBD2 (6 bases). The ends were cut back, 4 bases at V and 5 bases at J, with 21 bases in the middle. Germline V gives CDR1 SGHTS, CDR2 YDEGEE. The CDR3 runs to 16 residues. The CDR3 nucleotides are TGTGCCAGCAGCCCTCTCGGGGGACTCCCAGTGGAGACCCAGTACTTC. Amino acid sequence: CASSPLGGLPVETQYF.

This clone was seen just once. This chain connects TRBV6-5 to TRBJ2-2, with 7 positions matching TRBD1. The CDR3 totals 16 residues. V trimming: 4 bases; J trimming: 3 bases; junction bases outside the gene matches: 8. Germline CDR1 MNHEY, CDR2 SVGAGI. This chain's CDR3 is CASSSQGTKYTGELFF. CDR3 nucleotides: TGTGCCAGCAGTTCACAGGGGACGAAGTACACCGGGGAGCTGTTTTTT.

The CDR3 nucleotides read TGTGCCAGCAGTGAACAGGCGGGCGGGGAGACCCAGTACTTC. Translation gives CASSEQAGGETQYF. V usage is TRBV6-1 and J usage is TRBJ2-5; D may be TRBD2 (5 bases). CDR3 length equals 14 residues. Germline V lookup: CDR1 MNHNS, CDR2 SASEGT. V gave up 2 bases and J gave up 5 bases, with 12 bases separating them.

The count of this clone is one. The J gene is TRBJ2-1, the V gene TRBV7-9; 11 nucleotides match TRBD2. The CDR3 is made up of 15 amino acids. The V segment lost 2 bases and the J segment 5 bases; nucleotides outside the gene matches: 2. Germline CDR1 is SEHNR and CDR2 is FQNEAQ (reference sequence). This CDR3 reads CASSLSSGRNNEQFF. CDR3 bases: TGTGCCAGCAGCTTATCTAGCGGGAGGAACAATGAGCAGTTCTTC. The variable domain in full, completed from reference TRBV7-9 and TRBJ2-1, reads DTGVSQNPRHKITKRGQNVTFRCDPISEHNRLYWYRQTLGQGPEFLTYFQNEAQLEKSRLLSDRFSAERPKGSFSTLEIQRTEQGDSAMYLCASSLSSGRNNEQFFGPGTRLTVL.

The CDR3 loop reads CAITTGLNSPLHF. In DNA, the CDR3 is TGTGCCATCACTACAGGGCTTAATTCACCCCTCCACTTT. The chain has TRBV28 and TRBJ1-6; TRBD1 is a possible D gene (6 bases). CDR3 size: 13 residues. Per the germline V gene, CDR1 is MDHEN and CDR2 is SYDVKM. Trimming stripped 10 bases from V and 6 bases from J, with 13 bases between.

V usage is TRBV21-1 and J usage is TRBJ2-7; TRBD2, the table's D call, lacks a check against the DNA. TRBV21-1 is reported as a pseudogene. The CDR3 runs to 16 residues. CDR3: CASSKRSVAGTYEQYV. CDR3 in DNA: TGTGCCAGCAGCAAAAGGTCTGTAGCGGGAACCTACGAGCAGTACGTC.

The chain combines TRBV5-8 with TRBJ2-1, with a possible D match to TRBD1 (6 bases). V dropped 0 bases and J dropped 4 bases, with 11 bases sitting between them. The CDR3 is made up of 15 amino acids. CDR1 SGHTS and CDR2 YDEGEE come from the germline V gene. CDR3 residues: CASSLEGQPYNEQFF. The CDR3 DNA reads as TGTGCCAGCAGCTTGGAGGGACAACCGTACAATGAGCAGTTCTTC.

The gene calls are TRBV5-1 and TRBJ2-3, with D perhaps TRBD2 (5 bases). CDR1 SGHRS and CDR2 YFSETQ come from the germline V gene. Trimming took 4 bases from V and 2 from J, leaving 14 bases between them. The CDR3 runs 15 residues. CDR3 region: CASSDEGGDTDTQYF. The CDR3 DNA sequence: TGCGCCAGCAGCGATGAGGGTGGGGACACAGATACGCAGTATTTT.

J is TRBJ1-2 and V is TRBV2, with D perhaps TRBD1 (5 bases). Germline V gives CDR1 SNHLY, CDR2 FYNNEI. CDR3 length: 16 amino acids. V was pared by 8 bases and J by 1 base, with 20 bases between. The CDR3 DNA reads TGTGCCAGCGACCCCTTTGTAGGGGCCATTAACTATGGCTACACCTTC. Translation gives CASDPFVGAINYGYTF.

The V gene is TRBV2, the J gene TRBJ2-7; TRBD2 aligns across 10 bases. The CDR3 covers 15 residues. Trimming at V came to 1 base and at J to 3 bases, leaving 3 bases not matched to a gene. CDR1 is SNHLY and CDR2 is FYNNEI in the germline V gene. The CDR3 sequence: CASSEGTSGYYEQYV. Written as DNA, the CDR3 is TGTGCCAGCAGTGAAGGGACTAGCGGATACTACGAGCAGTACGTC.

This clone was counted at least ten times. The V gene is TRBV5-1, the J gene TRBJ2-1; D not certain. The V end lost 1 base, the J end lost 9 bases, and 5 bases lay between the germline ends. Germline CDR1 reads SGHRS; CDR2 reads YFSETQ. The CDR3 covers 11 residues. The CDR3 sequence: CASSLLFEQFF. The CDR3 nucleotides are TGCGCCAGCAGCTTGTTATTTGAGCAGTTCTTC.

The rearrangement joins TRBV28 to TRBJ1-5; 9 bases map to TRBD1. J gave up 8 bases and V 7 bases, and 18 bases lay outside the gene matches. CDR1 is MDHEN, CDR2 SYDVKM, per germline. There are 17 residues in the CDR3. CDR3 region: CASTLEGGTGIGEPQHF. The CDR3, as DNA: TGTGCCAGCACCCTCGAGGGGGGGACAGGGATCGGGGAGCCCCAGCATTTT. The full variable domain, completed using reference TRBV28 and TRBJ1-5, is DVKVTQSSRYLVKRTGEKVFLECVQDMDHENMFWYRQDPGLGLRLIYFSYDVKMKEKGDIPEGYSVSREKKERFSLILESASTNQTSMYLCASTLEGGTGIGEPQHFGDGTRLSIL.

The chain links TRBV6-1 to TRBJ2-5, with 11 bases fitting TRBD2. The CDR3 totals 17 residues. The germline CDR1 and CDR2 sequences are MNHNS and SASEGT. Germline trimming cut 1 base from V and 4 bases from J; bases unmatched to any gene: 8. CDR3 coding DNA: TGTGCCAGCAGTGAAGAGATAGCGGGGGGGCCAGGAGAGACCCAGTACTTC. It translates to CASSEEIAGGPGETQYF.

This chain joins TRBV24-1 and TRBJ2-2, with D perhaps TRBD1 (6 bases). The CDR3 extends over 17 amino acids. The V gene lost 0 bases and the J gene lost 0 bases, with 10 bases spanning the gap. Germline V gene data show CDR1 as KGHDR and CDR2 as SFDVKD. The CDR3 spells CATSDLEGDANTGELFF. CDR3 nucleotides: TGTGCCACCAGTGATTTGGAGGGGGACGCGAACACCGGGGAGCTGTTTTTT.

The chain is built from TRBV5-1 and TRBJ2-3; D perhaps matches TRBD1 (6 bases). The CDR3 sequence is 14 residues long. Germline CDR1 and CDR2: SGHRS and YFSETQ. Trimming removed 4 bases from V and 3 bases from J, with 12 bases in between. In DNA form, the CDR3 reads TGCGCCAGCAGCAACCGGGACAAAACAGATACGCAGTATTTT. It translates to CASSNRDKTDTQYF.

The rearrangement links TRBV4-2 to TRBJ2-2; the match to TRBD2 covers 9 bases. J was trimmed by 3 bases and V by 1 base; bases with no gene match: 6. The CDR3 covers 17 residues. The germline V gene has CDR1 LGHNA and CDR2 YNFKEQ. CDR3: CASSQGTSVGHTGELFF. As DNA, the CDR3 is TGTGCCAGCAGCCAAGGGACTAGCGTTGGACACACCGGGGAGCTGTTTTTT.

The chain joins TRBV20-1 to TRBJ2-7; D gene unclear. Germline lookup yields CDR1 DFQATT and CDR2 SNEGSKA (reference sequence). This CDR3 is built from 11 residues. CDR3 bases: TGCCTCGCGGCCGACCTACGGGAGCAGTACGTC. Protein sequence: CLAADLREQYV.

The J gene is TRBJ1-2, the V gene TRBV10-3; a weak D match, TRBD1 (5 bases). CDR3 length equals 15 residues. Trimming cost V 4 bases and J 8 bases, with 20 bases left between them. The germline V gene has CDR1 ENHRY and CDR2 SYGVKD. The CDR3 loop reads CAISGGAAGPGGYTF. CDR3 nucleotides: TGTGCCATCAGTGGCGGGGCCGCGGGGCCGGGAGGCTACACCTTC.

This chain connects TRBV10-3 to TRBJ1-1; D remains ambiguous. The V gene lost 11 bases and the J gene lost 1 base, with 14 bases spanning the gap. Germline CDR1 ENHRY, CDR2 SYGVKD. There are 13 residues in the CDR3. The CDR3 DNA reads as TGTGCCCTCCGGGAACGCGAGAACACTGAAGCTTTCTTT. Protein sequence: CALRERENTEAFF.

The rearrangement joins TRBV10-3 to TRBJ2-5, with 7 bases lining up with TRBD1. Germline CDR1 ENHRY, CDR2 SYGVKD. CDR3 length: 15 amino acids. Germline trimming cut 8 bases from V and 1 base from J; bases unmatched to any gene: 10. In DNA form, the CDR3 reads TGTGCCATCTCCCCGGACAGGTCGCTCCAAGAGACCCAGTACTTC. The encoded protein is CAISPDRSLQETQYF.

The chain couples TRBV5-6 to TRBJ2-3; D uncertain. Trimming shortened V by 0 bases and J by 4 bases, and 6 bases separated the two germline ends. This CDR3 spans 13 amino acids. The germline V gene encodes CDR1 SGHDT and CDR2 YYEEEE. DNA of the CDR3: TGTGCCAGCAGCTTGGGTCCCGCAGATACGCAGTATTTT. Protein: CASSLGPADTQYF.

CDR3 in DNA: TGTGCCAACCCAGACAGGCCTTTCTCTGGAAACACCATATATTTT. It yields the protein CANPDRPFSGNTIYF. The chain employs TRBV6-5 and TRBJ1-3; the D gene is possibly TRBD1 (6 bases). Between the trimmed V and J ends, which lost 10 bases and 0 bases, there was a span of 16 bases. This CDR3 is built from 15 residues. Germline V gene sequence: CDR1 MNHEY, CDR2 SVGAGI.

V and J are TRBV5-6 and TRBJ2-3; D is possibly TRBD2 (6 bases). The CDR3 consists of 15 residues. Trimming took off 0 bases at V and 4 bases at J, with 12 bases between the two ends. Germline CDR1 is SGHDT and CDR2 is YYEEEE. CDR3 nucleotide sequence: TGTGCCAGCAGCTTGGTGGGGGGTACTGCAGATACGCAGTATTTT. This sequence encodes CASSLVGGTADTQYF.